This T cell receptor beta chain is drawn from a study of T cells in Graves' hyperthyroidism and ophthalmopathy. Criteria for exclusion of patients were uncontrolled infection, other autoimmune disease, pregnancy or lactation. Diagnoses were established using clinical symptoms, serum thyroxine and TRAb, thyroid ultrasound and orbital computed tomography. Fresh peripheral blood, under 11 ml, yielded the PBMCs. TCR beta CDR3 regions were amplified from RNA. Researchers ran a first-round RT-PCR on the TCR CDR3 using the HTBI primer set. TCRdb ran MiXCR on the multiplex PCR reads and lists one entry per CDR3 protein. The data show 250,000 to 300,000 distinct CDR3 sequences, with about 19% seen just once and less than 40% held by the top ten. The CDR3 totals 15 residues. J gave up 4 bases and V 1 base, and 5 bases lay outside the gene matches. CDR1 is MGHRA, CDR2 YSYEKL, per germline.

J is TRBJ1-2 and V is TRBV4-1; 8 bases align to TRBD1. Specimen: blood. The origin of this receptor is a man in his fifties with Graves' ophthalmopathy. This CDR3 reads CASSQAGGESYGYTF. CDR3 coding DNA: TGCGCCAGCAGCCAAGCAGGGGGCGAATCCTATGGCTACACCTTC.